This TCR beta chain originates from a study of blood T cell repertoires in COVID-19. On the study more broadly: The cDNA or gDNA used as material had been derived from T cells, B-cell-depleted T cells, or PBMCs.

This CDR3 is 14 amino acids long. Germline V gene lookup returns CDR1 SEHNR and CDR2 FQNEAQ (reference sequence). Trimming removed 1 base at V and 12 bases at J, with 13 bases between. Authors' processing steps: Amplifying reference gene primers gave estimates of nucleated cell counts. TCRdb's copy holds only in-frame clones and misses some; the assay was immunoSEQ multiplex PCR. Clonal size and the V and J genes are those of that table, whereas D and trimming came from the DNA. The data hold about 130,000 clones, with 80% to 95% observed a single time. The specimen was peripheral blood. This sequence originates from a man aged 50 to 60 with COVID-19, enrolled during active disease. The rearrangement joins TRBV7-9 to TRBJ1-6, with unresolved D. The CDR3 protein is CASSLDGGIEPLHF. CDR3 nucleotide sequence: TGTGCCAGCAGCTTAGATGGAGGAATTGAACCCCTCCACTTT.